This is a list of T cell receptor beta chains from one sample in a study of OX40 agonist ivuxolimab in advanced cancers. The assay was immunoSEQ multiplex PCR, and TCRdb's table has in-frame clones only and misses some. The sample comprises roughly 71,000 clones, 77% of which are singletons, and about 1.6% rests with the top ten. Sequencing was performed on CD4+ or CD8+ T cells sorted from blood, taken in a trial of the OX40 agonist ivuxolimab. The source is an adult with an advanced solid tumor such as melanoma, head and neck, liver or kidney cancer. Both conserved end residues are part of each CDR3. A D gene is named only where the DNA matches it firmly. Expanded clones are given a class, and other clones once, few, many or no size at all.

d_call j_call cdr3_length clone_size v_call cdr3_nt cdr3_aa
TRBD1 TRBJ2-7 15 - TRBV5-1 TGCGCCAGCAGCTTGGCGACAGGGTATTACTACGAGCAGTACTTC CASSLATGYYYEQYF
- TRBJ1-1 15 - TRBV6-6 TGTGCCAGCAGTTACGGTCAGGGTGGGAACACTGAAGCTTTCTTT CASSYGQGGNTEAFF
TRBD2 TRBJ2-7 15 - TRBV7-6 TGTGCCAGCAGCTTAAGCGGGAGGGCGAACTACGAGCAGTACTTC CASSLSGRANYEQYF
- TRBJ1-6 15 - TRBV15 TGTGCCACCAGCAGACCGGGGGGGGATAATTCACCCCTCCACTTT CATSRPGGDNSPLHF
- TRBJ1-5 15 few TRBV15 TGTGCCACCAGCAGAGATTTCACAGGAAATCAGCCCCAGCATTTT CATSRDFTGNQPQHF
TRBD1 TRBJ2-1 15 - TRBV19 TGTGCCAGTAGTATAGGTCGCGGGACAGGGTTTGGGCAAGTCTTC CASSIGRGTGFGQVF
- TRBJ2-2 15 - TRBV9 TGTGCCAGCAGCGTACTTCAGATGAACACCGGGGAGCTGTTTTTT CASSVLQMNTGELFF
TRBD1 TRBJ2-3 14 - TRBV18 TGTGCCAGCTCACCCGCAGGGGGCGCAGATACGCAGTATTTT CASSPAGGADTQYF
- TRBJ1-5 13 - TRBV6-6 TGTGCCAGCAGTTACGATAGCAATCAGCCCCAGCATTTT CASSYDSNQPQHF
TRBD2 TRBJ2-2 14 - TRBV5-1 TGCGCCAGCAGCTTGCGGGGGGACACCGGGGAGCTGTTTTTT CASSLRGDTGELFF
TRBD2 TRBJ2-7 13 - TRBV6-6 TGTGCCAGCGGACGCCGGGAGGGGTACGAGCAGTACTTC CASGRREGYEQYF
- TRBJ1-2 15 - TRBV9 TGTGCCAGCACTCCACCAGCGGGGGCGGCGGCCGGCTACACCTTC CASTPPAGAAAGYTF
TRBD1 TRBJ2-3 17 - TRBV9 TGTGCCAGCAGCGCCGGGACAGGGACCACTAGCACAGATACGCAGTATTTT CASSAGTGTTSTDTQYF
TRBD1 TRBJ2-1 15 - TRBV6-1 TGTGCCAGCAGTGCACACGGGACAGGGGGTAATGAGCAGTTCTTC CASSAHGTGGNEQFF
TRBD1 TRBJ2-3 15 - TRBV9 TGTGCCAGCAGCGTAACAGGGGCTTTCACAGATACGCAGTATTTT CASSVTGAFTDTQYF
TRBD2 TRBJ2-3 15 few TRBV6-6 TGTGCCAGCAGTTCCCGGGGAGGGTCCAGAGATACGCAGTATTTT CASSSRGGSRDTQYF
TRBD2 TRBJ2-7 15 - TRBV5-1 TGCGCCAGCAGCTTGGAGGCTAGCGGGGGCTACGAGCAGTACTTC CASSLEASGGYEQYF
- TRBJ1-1 12 - TRBV6-6 TGTGCCAGCAGAGGACCTGGGACTGAAGCTTTCTTT CASRGPGTEAFF
- TRBJ1-4 14 - TRBV5-1 TGCGCCAGCAGCTTGAGTACAGGTGGGGAAAAACTGTTTTTT CASSLSTGGEKLFF
- TRBJ1-6 14 - TRBV5-1 TGCGCCAGCAGCTTGGACGCTAATAATTCACCCCTCCACTTT CASSLDANNSPLHF
- TRBJ2-5 12 - TRBV19 TGTGCCAGTAGTAGCGGTAAAGAGACCCAGTACTTC CASSSGKETQYF
- TRBJ2-1 15 - TRBV6-1 TGTGCCAGCAGTCCGGACTTTCGGTCCTACAATGAGCAGTTCTTC CASSPDFRSYNEQFF
- TRBJ1-6 15 - TRBV5-5 TGTGCCAGCAGCTTGGGGAGGGGCTGGGGTTCACCCCTCCACTTT CASSLGRGWGSPLHF
- TRBJ2-7 17 - TRBV30 TGTGCCTGGAGCTCCTCAGCGACTAAGAGGGCCTCGAGCGAGCAGTACTTC CAWSSSATKRASSEQYF
- TRBJ1-2 14 - TRBV11-2 TGTGCCAGCAGCTTACCCACGGACGCAAATTTACATACCTTC CASSLPTDANLHTF
TRBD2 TRBJ2-3 15 - TRBV9 TGTGCCAGCAGCGTCTTAGCGGGAGGCACAGATACGCAGTATTTT CASSVLAGGTDTQYF
- TRBJ1-5 15 once TRBV30 TGTGCCTGGAGTGTGGGGGACGGTGGCAATCAGCCCCAGCATTTT CAWSVGDGGNQPQHF
TRBD2 TRBJ2-7 15 - TRBV11-2 TGTGCCAGCAGCGGCAATAGCGGGGCCTTCTACGAGCAGTACTTC CASSGNSGAFYEQYF
TRBD1 TRBJ1-2 12 - TRBV29-1 TGCAGCGTTGAAGATCAGGGGGTCGGCTACACCTTC CSVEDQGVGYTF
TRBD1 TRBJ1-4 16 - TRBV5-1 TGCGCCAGCAGCACGGGACAGAGGTTAACTAATGAAAAACTGTTTTTT CASSTGQRLTNEKLFF
- TRBJ1-2 16 - TRBV15 TGTGCCACCAGCAGAGATGGGGGCTCCATTAACTATGGCTACACCTTC CATSRDGGSINYGYTF
- TRBJ1-1 13 once TRBV18 TGTGCCAGCTCACCACCCATGAACACTGAAGCTTTCTTT CASSPPMNTEAFF
TRBD2 TRBJ2-1 14 once TRBV7-9 TGTGCCAGCACCACCGGTACTAGCGGGGTTGGGCAGTTCTTC CASTTGTSGVGQFF
- TRBJ1-1 15 - TRBV5-8 TGTGCCAGCAGCTTGCCCAACAGGGTAGGGACTGAAGCTTTCTTT CASSLPNRVGTEAFF
- TRBJ1-1 16 - TRBV30 TGTGCCTGGAGTGCTACGACCCGGGAAAAACCGACTGAAGCTTTCTTT CAWSATTREKPTEAFF
- TRBJ2-3 13 - TRBV7-3 TGTGCCAGCAGCATCGGTTGGATGGATACGCAGTATTTT CASSIGWMDTQYF
TRBD1 TRBJ1-2 14 - TRBV2 TGTGCCAGCAGTGTGCAGGGGGCATTAGATGGCTACACCTTC CASSVQGALDGYTF
TRBD1 TRBJ2-1 16 few TRBV13 TGTGCCAGCAGCTCCAGCGCGACAGGGTCGGGGAATGAGCAGTTCTTC CASSSSATGSGNEQFF
TRBD1 TRBJ1-5 16 - TRBV19 TGTGCCAGTAGTATAGAGGGACAGGTTTACAATCAGCCCCAGCATTTT CASSIEGQVYNQPQHF
TRBD1 TRBJ1-2 14 many TRBV5-6 TGTGCCAGCAGACGACAGGGAGCTAACTATGGCTACACCTTC CASRRQGANYGYTF
- TRBJ2-7 13 - TRBV30 TGTGCCTGGAGTGTAATATGGGGTAACGAGCAGTACTTC CAWSVIWGNEQYF
TRBD1 TRBJ1-2 15 - TRBV18 TGTGCCGGCTCACCATCGACAGGGCCGGACTATGGCTACACCTTC CAGSPSTGPDYGYTF
TRBD1 TRBJ2-3 16 - TRBV12-5 TGTGCTAGTGGTCGAGGACAGGGCCCCTTCACAGATACGCAGTATTTT CASGRGQGPFTDTQYF
- TRBJ2-1 16 once TRBV5-1 TGCGCCAGCAGCTTGGAGCTCATACAGCCTGACAATGAGCAGTTCTTC CASSLELIQPDNEQFF
TRBD2 TRBJ2-3 16 - TRBV9 TGTGCCAGCAGCCCCACTAGCGGGATAGGTACAGATACGCAGTATTTT CASSPTSGIGTDTQYF
- TRBJ1-5 14 - TRBV29-1 TGCAGCGTTGCAGGACAGAGTAGCGATCAGCCCCAGCATTTT CSVAGQSSDQPQHF
- TRBJ1-1 14 - TRBV6-5 TGTGCCAGCAGCCGTGGAACGATGAACACTGAAGCTTTCTTT CASSRGTMNTEAFF